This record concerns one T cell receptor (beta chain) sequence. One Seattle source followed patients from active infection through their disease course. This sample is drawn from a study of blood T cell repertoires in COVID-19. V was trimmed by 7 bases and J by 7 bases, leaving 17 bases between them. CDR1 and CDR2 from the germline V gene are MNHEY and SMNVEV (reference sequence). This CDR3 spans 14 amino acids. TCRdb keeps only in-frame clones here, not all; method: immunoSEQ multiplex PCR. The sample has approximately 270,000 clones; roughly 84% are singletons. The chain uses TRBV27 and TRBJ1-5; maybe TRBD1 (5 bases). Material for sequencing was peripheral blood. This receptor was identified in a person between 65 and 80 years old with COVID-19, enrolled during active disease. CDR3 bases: TGTGCCAGCAAAACTACGAGGCGGGGGCAGCCCCAGCATTTT. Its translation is CASKTTRRGQPQHF.